These T cell receptor beta chains were read from a single sample in a study of blood T cell repertoires in COVID-19. Generated by immunoSEQ multiplex PCR, the TCRdb table keeps only in-frame clones and is missing some. The sample consists of 130,000 or so clones, 88% of them appearing once. Sample: peripheral blood. The receptors come from a human donor in a cohort sampled during active COVID-19. Both conserved end residues are trimmed from each CDR3. The order of the fields is V gene, CDR3 protein.

>TRBV5-4
ASSRGVAADTQY
>TRBV28
ASSFRGSKPQH
>TRBV28
ASSLGGTRTYEQY
>TRBV2
ASSGVGDRPYEQY
>TRBV12-3/TRBV12-4
ASSRDRGTQY
>TRBV3-1/TRBV3-2
ASSQGYSGPQH
>TRBV3-1/TRBV3-2
ASSQDPGQGEKLF
>TRBV4-1
ASNPSSLAGWDTQY
>TRBV3-1/TRBV3-2
ASSPRQGTSGNTIY
>TRBV30
ASPTSGGAYEQF
>TRBV11-1
ASSLGLRTGDNEQF
>TRBV6-1
ASSEARYEQY
>TRBV18
ASSPNRRQETQY
>TRBV5-1
ASSPGVLGNTIY
>TRBV27
ASSLLAGRAYSYNEQF
>TRBV19
ASSIETGEDTQY
>TRBV20-1
SASSKGHNQPQH
>TRBV5-1
ASSLGALNNEQF
>TRBV28
ASTLGGHSNQPQH
>TRBV5-5
ASSRTGTETQY
>TRBV7-9
ASSLRPGGLWTEAF
>TRBV7-9
ASSQDRPTDTQY
>TRBV7-9
ASSLSPAGGSSGEQY
>TRBV3-1/TRBV3-2
ASSQGTGGYEQY
>TRBV7-6
ASSSLSGRRRGEQY
>TRBV7-6
ASSLEAGDSYNEQF
>TRBV19
ASSIGIGQMNTEAF
>TRBV2
ASGDGTPNSGNTIY
>TRBV2
ASSEPGKQF
>TRBV7-8
ASSLAFPSGGILYEQY
>TRBV5-1
ASSLVSRNLDTQY
>TRBV21-1
ASTKKDRGENSPLH
>TRBV9
ASSGSVQETQY
>TRBV28
ATRGTSGRYEQY